This T cell receptor beta chain was recorded in a study of vaccination and CD4 T cells after COVID-19 (dated 2022 in TCRdb). For the study in its entirety: SARS-CoV-2 positivity had been established in the convalescent patients by nasal swab PCR, and mild disease was recorded in several of these patients and severe disease in one. Post-COVID blood samples were collected from convalescent patients a median of roughly 100 days after diagnosis, with a range of roughly 30 to 161 days. The time from the second vaccine dose to post-vaccine blood sampling had a median of roughly 70 days and ranged from about 14 to 241 days. In control cultures, a CEFX viral epitope pool was used as positive control, an HIV-1 Nef peptide pool was used as negative control, or no peptide was added. Participants got two doses of the Pfizer-BioNTech BNT162b2 vaccine (n=8) or two doses of the Moderna mRNA-1273 vaccine (n=2). The convalescent cohort included six males and four females, with two Hispanic individuals, seven Caucasians, two Asians and one multiracial person. In around 10 COVID-19 convalescent patients and several infection-naive healthy vaccine recipients, researchers compared the spike-specific CD4+ TCR repertoire from before mRNA vaccination with the repertoire from after. The cultures were stimulated with overlapping spike peptide pools from SARS-CoV-2 and from the common cold coronaviruses HCoV-NL63, HCoV-OC43 and HCoV-229E. The research as a whole found: The median number of SARS-CoV-2-reactive clonotypes rose from 20 to 25 after infection to some 37 after vaccination, but the change was not significant. Of the vaccine-specific clones in convalescent patients, 304 of 307, or nearly all, reacted only to SARS-CoV-2 spike and did not cross-react with common cold coronaviruses. In convalescent patients, a median about 84% of post-vaccine SARS-CoV-2-reactive clones were detected only after vaccination, and vaccine-specific priming was suggested by this finding. Relatively few convalescent patients were included in the study, and early timepoints after natural infection were not analyzed.

The treatment or condition label here, explained by the study, means: 10-day PBMC culture with coronavirus spike peptide pools or control peptides (ViraFEST assay). The ViraFEST assay was used in the study, in which antigen-specific T cells were expanded with peptide pools and expanded clonotypes were subsequently identified by TCR sequencing. The convalescent patients' positive SARS-CoV-2 PCR tests were from March to December 2020, which was before the Alpha, Beta and Delta variants emerged in the United States. Each well held 1.5 million to 2.5 million PBMCs cultured with approximately 10 ug/ml peptide pools in IMDM containing approximately 5% human AB serum and around 10 IU/ml IL-2. On days 3 and 7, half of the culture medium was replaced with fresh IL-2-containing medium. Once the cells had been in culture for approximately 10 days, the EasySep CD4+ T cell isolation kit was used to isolate CD4+ T cells by negative selection. PBMCs were separated from whole blood using Ficoll-Paque Plus gradient centrifugation and then either used fresh or cryopreserved at -140C. Each culture condition was generally run in triplicate wells.

This clonotype is judged large (0.1 to 1%). What antigen it recognizes has not been identified. No base qualities exist here, and no much larger clone lies one base off it. As encoded in the germline V gene, CDR1 is MNHNS while CDR2 is SASEGT. There are 14 amino acids in the CDR3, from cysteine to phenylalanine inclusive. CDR3 DNA is the only sequence kept; it has 42 bases, read in frame from the first base. V is cut by 8 bases and J by 5 bases, and the space between the germline ends is 13 bases. The library was built by means of PCR. DNA from cultured CD4+ T cells was subjected to TCR sequencing with the Oncomine TCR Beta short-read assay at the Johns Hopkins FTIC core. The QIAamp micro DNA kit was used to extract genomic DNA from the cultured CD4+ T cells. The Oncomine TCR Beta libraries from cultured CD4+ T cells were pooled using unique dual indexes and then sequenced on an Illumina iSeq 100. As for the authors' bioinformatics: Non-productive sequences were filtered out, and CDR3s that did not start with C, did not end with F or W, or were shorter than 7 amino acids were discarded. The MANAFEST web application was used to identify antigen-specific clonotypes by comparing peptide-stimulated wells against reference wells and other culture wells. Positive clones required FDR below 0.05, an odds ratio above 5, and productive frequency above 0.1% in at least two of three replicate wells. Clonotypes that were significantly expanded in both SARS-CoV-2 spike wells and at least one common cold coronavirus spike condition were defined as cross-reactive. CDR3 homology was assessed with Levenshtein distances (stringdist) and unrooted phylogenetic trees (ape) in R version 3.6.1. TCRdb trimmed the raw reads at Q25, called clones with MiXCR and kept productive beta chains. A single entry per CDR3 protein holds the most common genes and DNA from its merged rows. Clone size and V and J calls follow TCRdb, not the original study. Here the sample has 3,500 to 4,000 distinct CDR3 sequences; around 71% occur a single time. The top ten clones comprise roughly a third of the sample.

Source material: CD4+ T cells from blood, cultured in vitro. The TCR originated in a human donor who had recovered from COVID-19. The chain links TRBV6-1 with TRBJ1-6, with a tentative D gene TRBD1 over 5 matching bases. The DNA sequence is TGTGCCAGCTCACGGGGGGGGGATAATTCACCCCTCCACTTT. Protein translation: CASSRGGDNSPLHF.